Sequencing of this TCR beta chain was carried out in a study of cytomegalovirus exposure and HLA in healthy donors. At the level of the study: Inside one of the first data releases sat 85 million or so unique TCRs taken from HLA-typed donors. Study results and limitations: The presence/absence work took it that sequencing depth was about the same across donors. There were some public TCRs occurring in many donors, but most TCR sequences were rare.

The V end was cut by 6 bases, the J end by 7 bases, with 10 bases between. This CDR3 spans 12 amino acids. The germline V gene has CDR1 SEHNR and CDR2 FQNEAQ (reference sequence). The PCR used 60 Vbeta and 13 Jbeta primers. TCRdb keeps only in-frame clones here, not all; method: immunoSEQ multiplex PCR. Of 98,000 or so clones in the sample, around 10% were seen once. This clone was picked up a small number of times. Its antigen is currently unknown. This chain uses TRBV7-9 with TRBJ1-5, with D perhaps matching TRBD1 (6 bases). The source of this sequence is a man between 35 and 55 years old in good health and CMV-seropositive. The sample taken for sequencing was PBMCs. CDR3 in DNA: TGTGCCAGCAGAAAGGACAGCCAGCCCCAGCATTTT. Protein sequence: CASRKDSQPQHF.